The rows below give T cell receptor beta chains drawn from one sample of a study of OX40 agonist ivuxolimab in advanced cancers. Generated by immunoSEQ multiplex PCR, the TCRdb table keeps only in-frame clones and is missing some. The table shows some 39,000 clones, with more than 75% occurring only once. The sequencing here drew on CD4+ or CD8+ T cells sorted from blood, taken in a trial of the OX40 agonist ivuxolimab. Receptor source: an adult with an advanced solid tumor such as melanoma, head and neck, liver or kidney cancer. Both conserved end residues are part of each CDR3. The D gene is left open where the match is weak. The size field is filled for only some rows; it gives once, few, many or a size class.

J | V | D | size | CDR3 | DNA
TRBJ2-2 | TRBV4-2 | . | . | CASSQAPNDRTGELFF | TGTGCCAGCAGCCAGGCTCCTAATGATCGGACCGGGGAGCTGTTTTTT
TRBJ2-7 | TRBV5-4 | . | . | CASSWDKWSYEQYF | TGTGCCAGCAGCTGGGACAAGTGGTCCTACGAGCAGTACTTC
TRBJ1-1 | TRBV9 | . | . | CASSVGPGDEAFF | TGTGCCAGCAGCGTAGGTCCGGGGGATGAAGCTTTCTTT
TRBJ1-1 | TRBV6-5 | . | . | CASSQQRNTEAFF | TGTGCCAGCAGCCAACAGCGAAACACTGAAGCTTTCTTT
TRBJ2-3 | TRBV14 | TRBD1 | . | CASSLLGQGTDTQYF | TGTGCCAGCAGCCTCCTCGGACAGGGAACAGATACGCAGTATTTT
TRBJ2-3 | TRBV11-2 | . | . | CASSLFTDTQYF | TGTGCCAGCAGCTTGTTCACAGATACGCAGTATTTT
TRBJ1-2 | TRBV18 | TRBD1 | . | CASSNQGGVGYTF | TGTGCCAGCTCCAACCAGGGGGGTGTTGGCTACACCTTC
TRBJ2-7 | TRBV4-2 | TRBD2 | . | CASSHFGLAASYEQYF | TGTGCCAGCAGCCATTTTGGGCTAGCGGCATCCTACGAGCAGTACTTC
TRBJ2-3 | TRBV7-2 | . | . | CASSLSGDTQYF | TGTGCCAGCAGCTTAAGTGGGGATACGCAGTATTTT
TRBJ2-7 | TRBV6-5 | TRBD2 | . | CASSYSIASGSYEQYF | TGTGCCAGCAGTTACTCGATCGCTAGCGGGAGCTACGAGCAGTACTTC
TRBJ1-6 | TRBV7-2 | . | . | CASSPQGGGSPLHF | TGTGCCAGCAGCCCCCAGGGTGGTGGTTCACCCCTCCACTTT
TRBJ2-5 | TRBV7-8 | . | . | CASSLVTGLETQYF | TGTGCCAGCAGCTTAGTAACAGGGCTAGAGACCCAGTACTTC
TRBJ2-2 | TRBV4-1 | TRBD2 | once | CASSQSSGPNTGELFF | TGCGCCAGCAGCCAGTCTAGCGGACCGAACACCGGGGAGCTGTTTTTT
TRBJ2-3 | TRBV7-3 | . | . | CASGGPTSDTQYF | TGTGCCAGCGGAGGGCCGACATCAGATACGCAGTATTTT
TRBJ2-3 | TRBV6-5 | . | once | CASSYFGKATDTQYF | TGTGCCAGCAGTTATTTCGGGAAGGCAACAGATACGCAGTATTTT
TRBJ2-2 | TRBV11-3 | . | . | CASSLIRWELFF | TGTGCCAGCAGCTTAATCCGGTGGGAGCTGTTTTTT
TRBJ2-6 | TRBV12-5 | TRBD1 | . | CASGFGGTGDSGANVLTF | TGTGCTAGTGGTTTTGGTGGGACAGGGGACTCTGGGGCCAACGTCCTGACTTTC
TRBJ2-7 | TRBV5-5 | TRBD2 | . | CASSSLRAGGPEEQYF | TGTGCCAGCAGCTCCCTACGGGCGGGAGGGCCGGAGGAGCAGTACTTC
TRBJ2-4 | TRBV4-1 | . | once | CASSQDEGGLAKNIQYF | TGCGCCAGCAGCCAAGACGAGGGCGGACTAGCCAAAAACATTCAGTACTTC
TRBJ2-2 | TRBV27 | . | . | CASSFDWHGGELFF | TGTGCCAGCAGTTTCGACTGGCACGGCGGGGAGCTGTTTTTT
TRBJ2-7 | TRBV6-1 | . | . | CASNPQGWNPYEQYF | TGTGCCAGCAACCCCCAAGGGTGGAACCCCTACGAGCAGTACTTC
TRBJ2-3 | TRBV19 | . | . | CASSIGAGRRDTQYF | TGTGCCAGTAGTATCGGGGCGGGACGTAGGGATACGCAGTATTTT
TRBJ2-2 | TRBV11-3 | . | . | CASSLSGGIGELFF | TGTGCCAGCAGCTTAAGTGGGGGAATCGGGGAGCTGTTTTTT
TRBJ2-1 | TRBV28 | . | few | CASSYFPPLVSWNEQFF | TGTGCCAGCAGTTACTTCCCCCCACTAGTATCCTGGAATGAGCAGTTCTTC
TRBJ2-3 | TRBV7-6 | . | few | CASSSRIRGKDTDTQYF | TGTGCCAGCAGCTCTCGGATCCGCGGGAAGGACACAGATACGCAGTATTTT
TRBJ1-5 | TRBV18 | . | . | CASSPRGGRQPQHF | TGTGCCAGCTCACCACGGGGGGGAAGGCAGCCCCAGCATTTT
TRBJ2-7 | TRBV11-3 | TRBD2 | . | CASSSSGRSYEQYF | TGTGCCAGCAGCAGTAGCGGGAGGTCCTACGAGCAGTACTTC
TRBJ1-2 | TRBV29-1 | TRBD1 | . | CSVRQGATGYTF | TGCAGCGTGAGACAGGGGGCGACTGGCTACACCTTC
TRBJ1-2 | TRBV5-4 | . | . | CASSSAWGAGYGYTF | TGTGCCAGCAGCTCCGCCTGGGGCGCGGGATATGGCTACACCTTC